This T cell receptor (beta chain) was sequenced in a study of T cells in Graves' hyperthyroidism and ophthalmopathy. Overall study findings and caveats: A median roughly six months before onset, the model predicted ophthalmopathy. A 13 V-J model separated ophthalmopathy from stable hyperthyroidism.

Amplified TCR beta CDR3 regions came from RNA transcripts. HTBI primers were used for first-round RT-PCR of the TCR CDR3. TCRdb reprocessed the multiplex PCR reads via MiXCR and lists one record per CDR3 protein. The profile shows a few hundred thousand distinct CDR3 sequences, around 16% of them singletons. Graves' hyperthyroidism was deemed stable absent ophthalmopathy progression within 18 months. Remarks on this clonotype: Its antigen remains unknown. This sequence may be a read error, since a much larger clone differs from it by one base.

Germline V CDR1 and CDR2: SEHNR, FQNEAQ (reference sequence). The CDR3 spans 14 residues. V was shortened by 2 bases and J by 9 bases, with 13 bases between the two germline ends. The sequenced sample consisted of blood. V usage is TRBV7-9 and J usage is TRBJ2-2, with TRBD2 as a possible D gene (5 bases). The origin of this receptor is a woman aged 30 to 39 with Graves' hyperthyroidism. For the CDR3, the DNA is TGTGCCAGCAGCTTATTATCCGGAGGAAGGGAGCTGTTTTTT. It specifies CASSLLSGGRELFF.